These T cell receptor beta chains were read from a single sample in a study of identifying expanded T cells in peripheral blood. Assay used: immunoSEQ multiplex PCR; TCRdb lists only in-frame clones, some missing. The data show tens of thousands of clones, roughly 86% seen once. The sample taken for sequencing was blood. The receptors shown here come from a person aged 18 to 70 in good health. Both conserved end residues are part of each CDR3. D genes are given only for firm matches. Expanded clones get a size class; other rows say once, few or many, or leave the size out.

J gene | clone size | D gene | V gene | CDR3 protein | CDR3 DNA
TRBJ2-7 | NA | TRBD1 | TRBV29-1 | CSAWTGADEQYF | TGCAGCGCCTGGACAGGGGCCGACGAGCAGTACTTC
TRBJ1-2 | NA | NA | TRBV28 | CASSLSSRVPYGYTF | TGTGCCAGCAGTTTATCATCGAGGGTCCCCTATGGCTACACCTTC
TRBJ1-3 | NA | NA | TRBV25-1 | CASTPGHNGNTIYF | TGTGCCAGCACCCCCGGACATAATGGAAACACCATATATTTT
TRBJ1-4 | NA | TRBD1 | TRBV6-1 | CATQGTGGNEKLFF | TGTGCCACCCAAGGGACAGGGGGTAATGAAAAACTGTTTTTT
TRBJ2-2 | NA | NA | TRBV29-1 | CSVLMPYTGELFF | TGCAGCGTTCTAATGCCGTACACCGGGGAGCTGTTTTTT
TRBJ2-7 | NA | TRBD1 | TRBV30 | CAWSARDRGVPFHEQYF | TGTGCCTGGAGTGCGAGGGACAGGGGAGTTCCATTCCACGAGCAGTACTTC
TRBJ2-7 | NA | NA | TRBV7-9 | CASSLGKVYEQYF | TGTGCCAGCAGCTTGGGCAAAGTCTACGAGCAGTACTTC
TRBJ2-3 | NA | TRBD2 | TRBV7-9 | CASSSELAGASTDTQYF | TGTGCCAGCAGCTCGGAACTAGCGGGGGCTAGCACAGATACGCAGTATTTT
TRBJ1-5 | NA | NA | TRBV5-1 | CASSPDSHNQPQHF | TGCGCCAGCAGCCCGGACAGCCACAATCAGCCCCAGCATTTT
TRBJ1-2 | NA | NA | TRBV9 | CASSASVGNYGYTF | TGTGCCAGCAGCGCGTCGGTCGGAAACTATGGCTACACCTTC
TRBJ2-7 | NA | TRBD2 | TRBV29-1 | CSVDSGYEQYF | TGCAGCGTTGATAGCGGGTACGAGCAGTACTTC
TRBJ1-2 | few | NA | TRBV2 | CASRPRDGYTF | TGTGCCAGCAGACCCAGGGACGGCTACACCTTC
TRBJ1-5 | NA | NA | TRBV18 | CASSPSWTDSNQPQHF | TGTGCCAGCTCACCCTCTTGGACAGACAGCAATCAGCCCCAGCATTTT
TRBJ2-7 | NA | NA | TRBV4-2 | CASSHGRSAGITYEQYF | TGTGCCAGCAGCCACGGCCGATCGGCGGGCATTACCTACGAGCAGTACTTC
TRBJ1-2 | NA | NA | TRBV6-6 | CASSQTGGYGYTF | TGTGCCAGCAGTCAGACAGGCGGCTATGGCTACACCTTC
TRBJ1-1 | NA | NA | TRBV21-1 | CASIHRGFGTEAFF | TGTGCCAGCATTCACAGGGGATTTGGTACTGAAGCTTTCTTT
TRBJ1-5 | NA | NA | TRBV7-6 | CASSPDLSNQPQHF | TGTGCCAGCAGCCCGGACCTTAGCAATCAGCCCCAGCATTTT
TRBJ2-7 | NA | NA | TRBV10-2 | CASSAGFDEQYF | TGCGCCAGCAGTGCGGGGTTTGACGAGCAGTACTTC
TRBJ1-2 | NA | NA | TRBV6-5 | CASSPNDGGSRGYTF | TGTGCCAGCAGCCCAAACGACGGGGGGTCTAGGGGCTACACCTTC
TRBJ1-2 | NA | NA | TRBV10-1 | CASSESNGYGYTF | TGCGCCAGCAGTGAGTCGAATGGCTATGGCTACACCTTC
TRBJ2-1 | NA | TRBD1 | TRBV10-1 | CASSPTGSSYNEQFF | TGCGCCAGCAGCCCGACAGGGAGCTCCTACAATGAGCAGTTCTTC
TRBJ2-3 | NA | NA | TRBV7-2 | CASSSSTDTQYF | TGTGCCAGCAGCTCAAGCACAGATACGCAGTATTTT
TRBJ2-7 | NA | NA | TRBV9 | CASSLSDELGYEQYF | TGTGCCAGCAGCCTATCCGACGAACTGGGCTACGAGCAGTACTTC
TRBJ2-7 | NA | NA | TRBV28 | CASSPPGAAGEQYF | TGTGCCAGCAGCCCCCCTGGGGCAGCAGGGGAGCAGTACTTC
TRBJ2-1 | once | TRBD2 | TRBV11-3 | CASSIGTSGIEQFF | TGTGCCAGCAGCATCGGGACTAGCGGGATCGAGCAGTTCTTC
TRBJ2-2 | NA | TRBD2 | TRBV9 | CASSVTSGDNTGELFF | TGTGCCAGCAGCGTGACTAGCGGGGACAACACCGGGGAGCTGTTTTTT
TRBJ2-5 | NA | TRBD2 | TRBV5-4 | CASSPWGSGSGTQYF | TGTGCCAGCAGCCCGTGGGGTAGCGGGAGTGGGACCCAGTACTTC
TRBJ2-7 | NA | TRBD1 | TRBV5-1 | CASSQIPGQGTYEQYF | TGCGCCAGCAGCCAAATCCCGGGACAGGGGACCTACGAGCAGTACTTC
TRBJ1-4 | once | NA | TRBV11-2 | CASSSNRQVRSNEKLFF | TGTGCCAGCAGCTCAAACCGACAGGTTCGATCTAATGAAAAACTGTTTTTT
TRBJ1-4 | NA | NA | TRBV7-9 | CASSRPSSTNEKLFF | TGTGCCAGCAGCCGCCCCAGTTCAACTAATGAAAAACTGTTTTTT
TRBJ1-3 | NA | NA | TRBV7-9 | CASSLGQGRSGNTIYF | TGTGCCAGCAGCTTAGGGCAGGGGCGCTCTGGAAACACCATATATTTT
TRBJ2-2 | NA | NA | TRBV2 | CACCGQTLTGELFF | TGTGCCTGCTGCGGGCAGACACTCACCGGGGAGCTGTTTTTT
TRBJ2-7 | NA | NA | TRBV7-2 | CASSPESYEQYF | TGTGCCAGCAGCCCAGAGAGTTACGAGCAGTACTTC
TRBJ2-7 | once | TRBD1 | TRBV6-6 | CASSSSMDRRSYEQYF | TGTGCCAGCAGTTCGAGCATGGACAGGCGCTCCTACGAGCAGTACTTC
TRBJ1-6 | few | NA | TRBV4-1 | CASSQVSTDSPLHF | TGCGCCAGCAGCCAAGTTTCGACAGATTCACCCCTCCACTTT
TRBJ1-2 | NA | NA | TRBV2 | CASSESKGGPGYTF | TGTGCCAGCAGTGAAAGTAAGGGAGGCCCTGGCTACACCTTC
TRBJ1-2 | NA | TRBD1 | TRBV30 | CAWSHAGTGATYGYTF | TGTGCCTGGAGCCACGCCGGAACAGGGGCCACCTATGGCTACACCTTC
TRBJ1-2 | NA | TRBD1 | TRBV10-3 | CAISESRGPGGYTF | TGTGCCATCAGTGAGTCCAGGGGGCCGGGTGGCTACACCTTC
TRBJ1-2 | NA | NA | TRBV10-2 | CASSAANYGYTF | TGCGCCAGCAGTGCAGCTAACTATGGCTACACCTTC
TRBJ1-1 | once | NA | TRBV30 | CAWSRRQAPGEAFF | TGTGCCTGGAGCAGACGACAGGCCCCGGGAGAAGCTTTCTTT
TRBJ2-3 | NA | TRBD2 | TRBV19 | CASSQWEGLGGTQYF | TGTGCCAGTAGTCAGTGGGAGGGCTTGGGGGGTACGCAGTATTTT
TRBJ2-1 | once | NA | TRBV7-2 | CASSQDLREQFF | TGTGCCAGCAGCCAGGACCTAAGGGAGCAGTTCTTC
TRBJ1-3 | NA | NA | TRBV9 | CASSPGTSQAGNTIYF | TGTGCCAGCAGCCCGGGGACTTCGCAGGCAGGAAACACCATATATTTT
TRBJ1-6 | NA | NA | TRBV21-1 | CASSKGRPYNSPLHF | TGTGCCAGCAGCAAAGGGAGGCCCTATAATTCACCCCTCCACTTT
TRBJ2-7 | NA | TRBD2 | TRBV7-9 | CASSFPGGPYEQYF | TGTGCCAGCAGCTTCCCGGGAGGTCCCTACGAGCAGTACTTC
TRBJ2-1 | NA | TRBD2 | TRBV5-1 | CASSLGTSGPPEQFF | TGCGCCAGCAGCTTGGGGACTAGCGGGCCTCCTGAGCAGTTCTTC
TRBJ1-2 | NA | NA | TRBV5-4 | CASSFQGRGDYGYTF | TGTGCCAGCAGCTTCCAGGGGCGAGGCGACTATGGCTACACCTTC
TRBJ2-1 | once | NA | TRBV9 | CASSVAGANEQFF | TGTGCCAGCAGCGTAGCGGGAGCCAATGAGCAGTTCTTC
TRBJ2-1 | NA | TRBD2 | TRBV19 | CASRGVHEQFF | TGTGCCAGTCGGGGGGTGCATGAGCAGTTCTTC
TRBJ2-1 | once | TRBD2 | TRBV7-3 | CASREGGNSYNEQFF | TGTGCCAGTAGGGAGGGCGGAAACTCCTACAATGAGCAGTTCTTC
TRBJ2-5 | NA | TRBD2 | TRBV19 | CASSPGTSGLGETQYF | TGTGCCAGTAGCCCTGGGACTAGCGGGCTAGGAGAGACCCAGTACTTC
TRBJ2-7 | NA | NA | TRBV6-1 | CASRVGSGLTYEQYF | TGTGCCAGCAGGGTAGGGTCCGGCTTGACCTACGAGCAGTACTTC
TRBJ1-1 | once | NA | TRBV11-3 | CASSLEMEGYTEAFF | TGTGCCAGCAGCTTAGAGATGGAGGGGTACACTGAAGCTTTCTTT